This T cell receptor (beta chain) was observed in a study of neoadjuvant anti-PD-1 for oral cavity cancer. Overall study: Before surgery, most patients got three to four biweekly 3 mg/kg nivolumab doses. General observations from the study: Post-nivolumab, blood T cell clonality was significantly elevated in non-responders.

As for this clone: The target antigen is unknown.

Data came from immunoSEQ multiplex PCR; TCRdb stores just in-frame clones and leaves some out. The data contain about 14,000 clones, around two thirds of them singletons. The CDR3 length is 16 residues. Germline V gene lookup returns CDR1 SGDLS and CDR2 YYNGEE. Trimming took 0 bases from V and 7 from J; bases not matched to a gene: 6. The source was PBMCs, collected before nivolumab (anti-PD-1) treatment. The clonotype was recovered from a person aged 35 to 85 with oral cavity squamous cell carcinoma. The gene calls are TRBV9 and TRBJ2-1; 11 bases are a match to TRBD2. The CDR3 loop reads CASSVGLAGTGNEQFF. In DNA form, the CDR3 reads TGTGCCAGCAGCGTAGGACTAGCGGGAACGGGAAATGAGCAGTTCTTC.